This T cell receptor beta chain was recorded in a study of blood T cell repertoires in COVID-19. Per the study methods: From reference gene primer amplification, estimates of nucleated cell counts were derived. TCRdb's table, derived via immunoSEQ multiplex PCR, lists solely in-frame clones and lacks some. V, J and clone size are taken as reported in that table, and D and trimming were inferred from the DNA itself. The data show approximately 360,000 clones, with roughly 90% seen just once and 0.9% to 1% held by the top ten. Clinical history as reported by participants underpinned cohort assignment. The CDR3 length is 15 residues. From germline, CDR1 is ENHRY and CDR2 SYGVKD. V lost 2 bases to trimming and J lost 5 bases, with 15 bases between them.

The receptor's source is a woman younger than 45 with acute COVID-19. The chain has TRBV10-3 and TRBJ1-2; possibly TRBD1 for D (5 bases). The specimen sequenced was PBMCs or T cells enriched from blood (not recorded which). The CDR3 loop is CAISEGGSAEYGYTF. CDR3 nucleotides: TGTGCCATCAGTGAGGGGGGGAGTGCAGAATATGGCTACACCTTC.